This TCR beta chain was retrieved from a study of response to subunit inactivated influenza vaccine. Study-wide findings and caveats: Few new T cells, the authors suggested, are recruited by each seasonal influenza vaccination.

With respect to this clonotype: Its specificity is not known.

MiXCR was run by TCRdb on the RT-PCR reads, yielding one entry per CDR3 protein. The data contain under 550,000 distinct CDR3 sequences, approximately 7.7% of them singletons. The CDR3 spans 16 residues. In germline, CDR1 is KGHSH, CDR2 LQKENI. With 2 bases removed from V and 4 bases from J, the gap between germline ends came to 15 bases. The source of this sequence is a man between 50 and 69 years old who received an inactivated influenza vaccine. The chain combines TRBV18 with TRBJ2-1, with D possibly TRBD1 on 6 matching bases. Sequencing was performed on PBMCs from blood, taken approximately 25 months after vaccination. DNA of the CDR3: TGTGCCAGCTCACCAGGTGCAGGGGTCGCGTACAATGAGCAGTTCTTC. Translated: CASSPGAGVAYNEQFF. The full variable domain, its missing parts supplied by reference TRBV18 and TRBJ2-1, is NAGVMQNPRHLVRRRGQEARLRCSPMKGHSHVYWYRQLPEEGLKFMVYLQKENIIDESGMPKERFSAEFPKEGPSILRIQQVVRGDSAAYFCASSPGAGVAYNEQFFGPGTRLTVL.